This T cell receptor beta chain was retrieved from a study of cytomegalovirus exposure and HLA in healthy donors (dated by TCRdb to about 2017). Background on the whole study: According to an earlier analysis of several hundred of the donors, some 180 million T cells yielded 117 million unique TCR beta sequences and roughly 280 Gb of sequence data. Around 320 gigabases of sequencing data and 78 million or so unique TCR sequences were included in an early release covering several hundred HLA-typed donors. Of the roughly 390 genotyped donors, around 81% fell in the genetic ancestry cluster associated with self-reported Caucasian donors. The study aimed to test whether signatures of past pathogen exposure could be identified by cataloging public T cell receptors. The study profiled the T cell repertoires of fewer than 850 subjects by immunosequencing and related them to cytomegalovirus serostatus. Along with the 666-subject first cohort, a separate validation cohort of over a hundred different subjects was used. The study combined high-throughput TCR immunosequencing, statistical association of individual TCRs with disease status, and machine learning to predict cytomegalovirus infection status. A later analysis re-analyzed previously published TCR beta repertoires from 666 donors and added high-resolution HLA genotyping to study TCR occurrence patterns. The later analysis used no new phenotypic data to find candidate immune exposures, relying instead on TCR beta sequences and their occurrence across donors. To decide whether each TCR beta V gene segment behaved as functional or pseudogenic, an earlier analysis of some 540 of the donors relied on high-throughput TCR beta sequencing. Alongside the repertoire data, information on donor age, sex, ethnicity and CMV serostatus was compiled. A later genetic analysis used genome-wide SNP genotypes for about 60% of the 666 donors, treating that subset as a discovery cohort. All discovery cohort repertoires had been generated using a single sequencing platform. HLA typing included class I and class II loci at four-digit resolution. The number of typed donors differed by locus: roughly 620-640 for A, B, C, DRB1 and DQB1; 522 for DQA1; around 580 for DPA1; and around 450 for DPB1. About five DR-DQ haplotypes were handled as single units for association and clustering, since linkage in the cohort was strong. Among roughly 400 genotyped donors of the cohort, an average of roughly 240,000 unique TCR beta nucleotide sequences were sequenced per donor, roughly a sixth of them non-productive. General study outcomes and caveats: Presence/absence analyses assumed roughly uniform sequencing depth across donors, an assumption that may not hold. Compared with equally common non-associated chains, HLA-associated TCR beta chains in a later analysis were more clonally expanded and had lower generation probabilities. According to a later analysis, parvovirus B19, influenza, CMV and Epstein-Barr virus appeared linked to several top co-occurrence clusters. In an earlier analysis of approximately 600 of the donors, most TCR beta V segments were observed in productive rearrangements about 87% or about 30% of the time, broadly matching IMGT annotations. In a later analysis, most CMV-associated TCR beta chains were found to appear HLA-restricted, with HLA associations seemingly driven largely by CMV exposure. When HLA alleles, especially DR and DQ, strongly co-occurred, TCR associations were difficult to assign to individual alleles. A later analysis associated about 17,000 TCR beta sequences with specific HLA alleles at a false discovery rate of 0.05. A cluster of highly shared sequence variants was judged likely to represent a technical artifact of the sequencing pipeline. The classifier was reported to diagnose cytomegalovirus status with high specificity and sensitivity in both the original cohort and the validation cohort. The study listed 150 to 200 TCR beta chains as associated with cytomegalovirus. The cohort was sequenced for TCR beta chains only, and without alpha or paired-chain data the features that could be detected were limited. Compared with the roughly 700-donor mean, donors in an Asian-associated ancestry cluster had fewer N-insertions in productive TCRs, according to a later genetic analysis. HLA typing was unavailable for some donors at each locus, so association tests used only the typed subset. A later genetic analysis associated a missense DCLRE1C variant with V-gene and J-gene trimming of TCR beta chains, and an independent cohort replicated the association. In a later analysis, TCR association rates were found to vary across HLA loci, with the most associated TCRs seen for DRB1 alleles and the fewest for HLA-C alleles. The 87-base-pair reads could not distinguish some IMGT-functional V segments, including TRBV6-2 and TRBV6-3, so those segments were excluded. The only immune exposure information available for the cohort was CMV serostatus. While some public TCRs were present in many individuals, most TCR sequences turned up only very rarely across donors. A few of the identified cytomegalovirus-associated TCR beta chains were confirmed in vitro to be specific for cytomegalovirus antigens. It was suggested by the authors that the approach could potentially be generalized to other disease states and immunological phenotypes. Linkage disequilibrium might explain the correlated functional status among segregating V segments, but an unknown experimental factor could not be ruled out. A further reported finding was that TCR beta sequences accurately predicted the HLA-A and HLA-B alleles for most subjects in the first cohort. Because counts were too low, roughly 17 rarely observed V segments, including chromosome 9 orphons, were left out of the earlier analysis of some 600 of the donors.

The cohort consisted of 666 healthy bone marrow donors. At the time of sampling, every cohort member was nominally healthy, though immune exposures that went unrecorded were likely present. The donor was CMV seronegative and was included in the group of under 450 seronegative cohort members. A peripheral blood sample was collected from each donor, and TCR beta sequencing was performed on peripheral blood mononuclear cells. The Qiagen DNeasy Blood Extraction Kit was used to extract genomic DNA from the blood cell samples. This clone came up once. The target of this receptor is not known. The input lacks base qualities; no much larger clone sits a single base away. Library preparation was by the immunoSEQ multiplex PCR assay. The multiplex PCR relied on a mix of 60 forward primers for TCR Vbeta segments and 13 reverse primers for TCR Jbeta segments. The CDR3 region of rearranged TCR beta genes was amplified from genomic DNA with a multiplex PCR assay. On the Illumina HiSeq System, the amplified TCR beta libraries were sequenced as 87-base-pair reads. As for the authors' bioinformatics: Across the 700 or so repertoires, a later analysis counted 60 million to 90 million unique TCR beta chains, roughly 11 million of which were shared by at least two donors. To remove PCR and sequencing errors, raw reads were error-corrected and collapsed into unique sequences using a nearest-neighbor algorithm that merged closely related sequences. To assign V, D and J gene segments, CDR3 sequences were aligned to IMGT reference sequences. For a sequence to be retained, at least a six-nucleotide match to both a V gene segment and a J gene segment was required. Rearrangements were classified as productive when the CDR3 lacked stop codons and remained in frame with V and J, and all other rearrangements were classified as non-productive. CDR3 was defined by IMGT convention, running from the second conserved V-encoded cysteine to the conserved J-encoded phenylalanine. Sequences without an unambiguous match to a single V gene segment were excluded from the earlier analysis of about 600 of the donors. In an earlier analysis of several hundred of the donors, V segments were called functional above 56.7% productive rearrangements and were called segregating when the between-donor standard deviation exceeded 5%. A statistical classification framework was built to diagnose cytomegalovirus status from the catalog of TCR beta chain sequences. In a later analysis, TCR nucleotide sequences were compared against IMGT/GENE-DB human TR gene sequences so that V and J genes could be assigned. A later analysis assigned CDR3 sequences and most-parsimonious VDJ recombination scenarios with the TCRdist pipeline. In a later analysis, each TCR beta chain was defined by its CDR3 amino acid sequence together with its V-gene family, and reads lacking a unique V-gene family were excluded. In a later analysis, 500 to 650 highly shared, low-generation-probability nucleotide sequences were removed to address suspected cross-contamination and a sequencing artifact. In a later analysis, a clonal expansion index for each public chain was calculated from normalized within-repertoire ranks of inferred template counts. In a later analysis, generation probabilities were computed with a VDJ recombination model fitted to out-of-frame rearrangements, and the resulting probabilities were checked against IGoR. A later analysis scored TCR-TCR, TCR-HLA and TCR-CMV co-occurrence with hypergeometric tests, applying a repertoire-size bias correction to TCR pairs. False discovery rates were estimated in a later analysis by permuting HLA or CMV assignments 20 times. In a later analysis, co-occurring TCRs were grouped with DBSCAN, and TCRdist sequence similarity was added when clustering was performed within HLA-allele-positive subsets. Repertoires with fewer than 30,000 or more than 120,000 public chains, plus five repertoires with anomalous nucleotide sharing, were excluded from co-occurrence clustering. As stored in TCRdb, this immuneACCESS dataset retains in-frame rearrangements with V and J assigned. A fraction of the clones does not appear; measured against another copy, unresolved V genes explain less than half of the discrepancy, and the remainder lacks a known reason. V and J calls and clone size come straight from that table; D and trimming were deduced from the DNA. The sample table contains roughly 190,000 clones; only one count was recorded for more than 65% of them. The ten most abundant clones make up 1.5% to 2% of the sample.

V loses 8 bases at its end and J loses 7 bases; junction bases beyond the gene matches: 13. In the germline V gene, CDR1 corresponds to SNHLY and CDR2 to FYNNEI. The CDR3 numbers 15 residues from cysteine through phenylalanine. The only DNA kept is the CDR3, 45 bases in frame from the first base. This clonotype was obtained from a young woman in good health and CMV-seronegative. Sequenced input: PBMCs. The chain links TRBV2 with TRBJ1-4; 7 of the junction bases match TRBD1. The CDR3 has the sequence CASGRQGRSIEKLFF. Read as DNA, the sequence is TGTGCCAGCGGCCGACAGGGACGATCCATTGAAAAACTGTTTTTT.